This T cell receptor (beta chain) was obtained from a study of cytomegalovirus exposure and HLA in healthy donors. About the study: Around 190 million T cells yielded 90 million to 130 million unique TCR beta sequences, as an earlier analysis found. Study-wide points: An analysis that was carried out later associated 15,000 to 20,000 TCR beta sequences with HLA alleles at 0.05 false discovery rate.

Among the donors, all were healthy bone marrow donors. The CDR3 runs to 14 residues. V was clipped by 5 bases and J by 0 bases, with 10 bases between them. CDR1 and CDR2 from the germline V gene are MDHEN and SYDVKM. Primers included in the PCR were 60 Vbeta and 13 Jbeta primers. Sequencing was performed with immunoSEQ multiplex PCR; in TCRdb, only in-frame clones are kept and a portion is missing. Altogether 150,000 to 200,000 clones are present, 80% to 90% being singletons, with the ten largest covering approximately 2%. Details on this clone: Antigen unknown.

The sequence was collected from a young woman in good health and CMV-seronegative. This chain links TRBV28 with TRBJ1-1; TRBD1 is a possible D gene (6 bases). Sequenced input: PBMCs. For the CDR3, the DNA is TGTGCCAGCAGTAGGGACACCTTGAACACTGAAGCTTTCTTT. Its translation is CASSRDTLNTEAFF.